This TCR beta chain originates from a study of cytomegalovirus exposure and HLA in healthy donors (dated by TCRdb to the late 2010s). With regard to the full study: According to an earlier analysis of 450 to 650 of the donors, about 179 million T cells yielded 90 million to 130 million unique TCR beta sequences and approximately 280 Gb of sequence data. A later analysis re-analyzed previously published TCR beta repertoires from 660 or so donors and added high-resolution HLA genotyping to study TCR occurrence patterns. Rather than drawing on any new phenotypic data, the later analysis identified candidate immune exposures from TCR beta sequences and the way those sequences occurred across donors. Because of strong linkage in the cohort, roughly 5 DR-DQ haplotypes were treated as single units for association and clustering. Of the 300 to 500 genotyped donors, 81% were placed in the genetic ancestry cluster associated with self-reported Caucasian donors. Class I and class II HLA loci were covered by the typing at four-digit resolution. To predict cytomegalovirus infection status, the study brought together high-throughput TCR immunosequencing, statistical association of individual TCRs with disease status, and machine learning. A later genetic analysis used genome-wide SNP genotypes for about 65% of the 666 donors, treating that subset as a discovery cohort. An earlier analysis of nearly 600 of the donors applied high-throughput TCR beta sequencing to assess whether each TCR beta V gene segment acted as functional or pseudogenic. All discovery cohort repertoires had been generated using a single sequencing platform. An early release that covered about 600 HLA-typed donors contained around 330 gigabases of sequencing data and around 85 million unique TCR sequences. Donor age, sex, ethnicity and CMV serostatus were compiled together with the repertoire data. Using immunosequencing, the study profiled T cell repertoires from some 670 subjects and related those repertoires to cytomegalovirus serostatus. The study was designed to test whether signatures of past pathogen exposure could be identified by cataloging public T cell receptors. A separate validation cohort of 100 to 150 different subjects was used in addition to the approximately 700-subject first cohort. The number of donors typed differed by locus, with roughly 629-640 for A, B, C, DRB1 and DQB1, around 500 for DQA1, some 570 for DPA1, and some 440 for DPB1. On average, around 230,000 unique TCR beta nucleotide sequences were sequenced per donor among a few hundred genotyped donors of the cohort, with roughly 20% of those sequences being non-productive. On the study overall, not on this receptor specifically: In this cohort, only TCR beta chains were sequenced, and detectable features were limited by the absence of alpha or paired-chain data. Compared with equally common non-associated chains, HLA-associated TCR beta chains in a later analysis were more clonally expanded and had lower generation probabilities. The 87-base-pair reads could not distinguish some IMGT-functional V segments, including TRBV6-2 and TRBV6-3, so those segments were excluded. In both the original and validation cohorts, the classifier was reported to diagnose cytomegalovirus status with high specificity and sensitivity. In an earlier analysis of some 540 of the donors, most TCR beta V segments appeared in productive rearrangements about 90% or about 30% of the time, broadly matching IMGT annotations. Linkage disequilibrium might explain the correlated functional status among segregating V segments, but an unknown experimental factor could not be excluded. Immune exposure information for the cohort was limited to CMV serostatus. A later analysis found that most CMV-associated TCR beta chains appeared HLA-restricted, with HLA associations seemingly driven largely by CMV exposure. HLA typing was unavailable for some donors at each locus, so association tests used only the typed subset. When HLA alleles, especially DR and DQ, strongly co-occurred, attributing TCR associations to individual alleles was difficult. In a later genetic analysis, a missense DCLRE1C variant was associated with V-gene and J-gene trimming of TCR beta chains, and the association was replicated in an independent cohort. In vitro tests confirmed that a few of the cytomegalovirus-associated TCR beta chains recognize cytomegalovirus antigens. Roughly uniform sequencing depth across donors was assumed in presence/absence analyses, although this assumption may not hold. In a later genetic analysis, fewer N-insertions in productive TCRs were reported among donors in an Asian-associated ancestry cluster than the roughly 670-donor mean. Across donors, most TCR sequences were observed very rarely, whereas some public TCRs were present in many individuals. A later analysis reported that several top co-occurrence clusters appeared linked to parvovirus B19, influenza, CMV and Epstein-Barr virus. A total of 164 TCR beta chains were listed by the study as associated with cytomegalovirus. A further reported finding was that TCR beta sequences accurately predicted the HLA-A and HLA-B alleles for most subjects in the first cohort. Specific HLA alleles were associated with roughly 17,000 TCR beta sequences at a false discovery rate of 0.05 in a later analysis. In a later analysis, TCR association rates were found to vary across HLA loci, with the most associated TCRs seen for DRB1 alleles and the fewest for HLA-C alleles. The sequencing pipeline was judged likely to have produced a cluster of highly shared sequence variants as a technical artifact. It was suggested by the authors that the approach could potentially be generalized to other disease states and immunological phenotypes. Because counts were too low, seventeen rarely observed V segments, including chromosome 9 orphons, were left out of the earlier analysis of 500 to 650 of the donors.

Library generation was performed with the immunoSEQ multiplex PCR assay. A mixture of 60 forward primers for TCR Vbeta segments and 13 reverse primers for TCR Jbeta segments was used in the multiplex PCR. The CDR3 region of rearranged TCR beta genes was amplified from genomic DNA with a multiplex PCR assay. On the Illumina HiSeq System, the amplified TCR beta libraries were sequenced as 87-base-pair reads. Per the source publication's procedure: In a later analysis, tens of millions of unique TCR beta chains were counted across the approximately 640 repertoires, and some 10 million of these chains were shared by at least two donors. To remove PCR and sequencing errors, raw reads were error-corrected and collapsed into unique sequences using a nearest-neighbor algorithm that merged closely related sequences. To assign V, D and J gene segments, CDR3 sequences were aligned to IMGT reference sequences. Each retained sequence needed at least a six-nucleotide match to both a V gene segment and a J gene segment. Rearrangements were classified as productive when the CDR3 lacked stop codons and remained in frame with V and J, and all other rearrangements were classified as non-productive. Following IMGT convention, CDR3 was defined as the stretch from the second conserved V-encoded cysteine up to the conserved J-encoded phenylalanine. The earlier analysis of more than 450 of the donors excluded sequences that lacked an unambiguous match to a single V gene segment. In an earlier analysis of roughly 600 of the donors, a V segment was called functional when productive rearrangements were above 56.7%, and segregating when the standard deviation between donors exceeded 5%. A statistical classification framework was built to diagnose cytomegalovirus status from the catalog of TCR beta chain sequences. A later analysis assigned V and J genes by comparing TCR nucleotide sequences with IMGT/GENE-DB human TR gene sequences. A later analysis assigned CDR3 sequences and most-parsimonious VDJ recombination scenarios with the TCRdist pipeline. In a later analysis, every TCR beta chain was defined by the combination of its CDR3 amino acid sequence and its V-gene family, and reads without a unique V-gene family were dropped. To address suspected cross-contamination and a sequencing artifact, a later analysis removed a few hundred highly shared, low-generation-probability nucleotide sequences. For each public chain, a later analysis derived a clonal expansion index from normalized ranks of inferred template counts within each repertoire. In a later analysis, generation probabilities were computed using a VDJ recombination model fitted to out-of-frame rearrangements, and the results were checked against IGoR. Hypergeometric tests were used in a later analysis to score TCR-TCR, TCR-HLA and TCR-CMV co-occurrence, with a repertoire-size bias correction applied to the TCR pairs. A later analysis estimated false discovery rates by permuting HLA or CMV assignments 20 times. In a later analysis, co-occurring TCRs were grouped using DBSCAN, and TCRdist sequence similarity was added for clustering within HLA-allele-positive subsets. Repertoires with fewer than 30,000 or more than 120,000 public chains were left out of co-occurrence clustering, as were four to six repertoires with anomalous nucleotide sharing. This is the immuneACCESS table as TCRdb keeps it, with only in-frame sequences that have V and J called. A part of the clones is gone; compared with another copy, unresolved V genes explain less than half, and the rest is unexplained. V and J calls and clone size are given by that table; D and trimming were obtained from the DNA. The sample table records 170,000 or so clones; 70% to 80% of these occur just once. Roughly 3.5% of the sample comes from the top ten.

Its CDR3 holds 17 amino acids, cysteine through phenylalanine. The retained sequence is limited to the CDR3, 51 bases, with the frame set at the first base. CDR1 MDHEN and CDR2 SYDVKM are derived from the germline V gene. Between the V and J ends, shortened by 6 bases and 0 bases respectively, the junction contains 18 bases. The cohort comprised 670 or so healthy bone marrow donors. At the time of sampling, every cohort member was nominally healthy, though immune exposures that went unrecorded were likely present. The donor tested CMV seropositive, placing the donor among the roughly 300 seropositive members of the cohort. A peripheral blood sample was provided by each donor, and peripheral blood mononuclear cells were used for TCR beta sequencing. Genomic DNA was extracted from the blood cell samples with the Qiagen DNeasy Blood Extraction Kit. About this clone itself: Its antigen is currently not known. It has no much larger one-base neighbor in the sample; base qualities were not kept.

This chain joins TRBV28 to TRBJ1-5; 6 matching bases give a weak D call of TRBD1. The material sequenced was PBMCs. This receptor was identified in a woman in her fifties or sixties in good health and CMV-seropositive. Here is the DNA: TGTGCCAGCAGCATGACAGGTCTTCGCTATAGCAATCAGCCCCAGCATTTT. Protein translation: CASSMTGLRYSNQPQHF.